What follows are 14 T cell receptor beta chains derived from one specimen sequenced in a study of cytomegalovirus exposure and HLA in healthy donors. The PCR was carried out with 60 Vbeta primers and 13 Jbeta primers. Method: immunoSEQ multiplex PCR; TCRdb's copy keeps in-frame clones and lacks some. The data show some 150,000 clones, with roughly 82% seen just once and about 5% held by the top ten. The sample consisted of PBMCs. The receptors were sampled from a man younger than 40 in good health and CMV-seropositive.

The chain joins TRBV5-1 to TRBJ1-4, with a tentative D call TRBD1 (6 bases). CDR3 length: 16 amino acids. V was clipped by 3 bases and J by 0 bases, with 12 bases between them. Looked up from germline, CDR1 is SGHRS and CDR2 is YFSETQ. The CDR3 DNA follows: TGCGCCAGCAGCTCCGGACAGCTAACAACTAATGAAAAACTGTTTTTT. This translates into CASSSGQLTTNEKLFF. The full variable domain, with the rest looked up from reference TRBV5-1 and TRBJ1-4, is KAGVTQTPRYLIKTRGQQVTLSCSPISGHRSVSWYQQTPGQGLQFLFEYFSETQRNKGNFPGRFSGRQFSNSRSEMNVSTLELGDSALYLCASSSGQLTTNEKLFFGSGTQLSVL.

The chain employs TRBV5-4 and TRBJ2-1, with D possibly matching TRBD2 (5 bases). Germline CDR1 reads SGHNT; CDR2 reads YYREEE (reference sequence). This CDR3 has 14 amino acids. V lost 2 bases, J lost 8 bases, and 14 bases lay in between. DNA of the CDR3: TGTGCCAGCAGCTTCGAGATAGCGACGGATGAGCAGTTCTTC. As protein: CASSFEIATDEQFF.

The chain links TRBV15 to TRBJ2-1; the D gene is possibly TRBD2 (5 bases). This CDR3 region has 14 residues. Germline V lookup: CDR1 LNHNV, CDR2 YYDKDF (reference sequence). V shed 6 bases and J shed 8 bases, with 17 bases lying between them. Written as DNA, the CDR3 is TGTGCCACCAGTCAGGACTTTAACGTCCATGAGCAGTTCTTC. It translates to CATSQDFNVHEQFF.

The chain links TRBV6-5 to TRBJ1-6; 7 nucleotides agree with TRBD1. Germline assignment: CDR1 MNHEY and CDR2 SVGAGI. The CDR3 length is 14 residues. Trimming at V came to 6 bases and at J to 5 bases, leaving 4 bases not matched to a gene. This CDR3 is CASRDGQDNSPLHF. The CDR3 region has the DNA TGTGCCAGCAGAGATGGACAGGATAATTCACCCCTCCACTTT.

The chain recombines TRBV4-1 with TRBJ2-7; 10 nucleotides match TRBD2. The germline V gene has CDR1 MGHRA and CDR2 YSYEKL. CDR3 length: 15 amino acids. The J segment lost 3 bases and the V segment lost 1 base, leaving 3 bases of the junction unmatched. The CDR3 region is CASSQGGTSVYEQYF. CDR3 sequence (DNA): TGCGCCAGCAGCCAAGGGGGGACTAGCGTCTACGAGCAGTACTTC.

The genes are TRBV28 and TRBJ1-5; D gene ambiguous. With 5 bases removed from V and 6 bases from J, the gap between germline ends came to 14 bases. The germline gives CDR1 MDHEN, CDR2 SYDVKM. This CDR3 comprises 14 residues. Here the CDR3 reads CASSGAGWSQPQHF. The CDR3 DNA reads TGTGCCAGCAGTGGTGCGGGGTGGTCTCAGCCCCAGCATTTT.

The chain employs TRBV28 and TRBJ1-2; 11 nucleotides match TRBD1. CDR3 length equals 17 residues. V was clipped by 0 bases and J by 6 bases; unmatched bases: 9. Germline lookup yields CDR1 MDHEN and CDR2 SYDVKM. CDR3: CASSLWHLGQGVNGYTF. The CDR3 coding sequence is TGTGCCAGCAGTTTATGGCACCTGGGACAGGGGGTCAATGGCTACACCTTC.

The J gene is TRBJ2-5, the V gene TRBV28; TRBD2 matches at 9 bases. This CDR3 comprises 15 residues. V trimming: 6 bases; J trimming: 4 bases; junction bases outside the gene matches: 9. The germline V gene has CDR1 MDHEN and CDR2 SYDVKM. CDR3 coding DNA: TGTGCCAGCAGACCGGGGCGGGGGGGCCGAGAGACCCAGTACTTC. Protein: CASRPGRGGRETQYF.

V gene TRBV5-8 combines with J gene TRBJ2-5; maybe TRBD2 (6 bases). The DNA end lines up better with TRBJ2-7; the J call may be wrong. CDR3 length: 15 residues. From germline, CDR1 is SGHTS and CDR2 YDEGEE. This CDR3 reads CASSFPGTGRYEQYF. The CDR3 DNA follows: TGTGCCAGCAGCTTCCCCGGGACCGGGAGATACGAGCAGTACTTC.

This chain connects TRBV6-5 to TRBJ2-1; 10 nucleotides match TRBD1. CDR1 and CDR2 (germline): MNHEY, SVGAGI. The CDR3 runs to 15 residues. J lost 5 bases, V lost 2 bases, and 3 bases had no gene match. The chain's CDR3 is CASSYDRGPNNEQFF. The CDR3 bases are TGTGCCAGCAGTTACGACAGGGGGCCTAACAATGAGCAGTTCTTC.

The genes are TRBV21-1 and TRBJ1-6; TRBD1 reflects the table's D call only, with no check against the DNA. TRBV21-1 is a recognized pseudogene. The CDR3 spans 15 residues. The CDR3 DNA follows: TGTGCCAGCAGCAAAGCGGGACAGGGCTTGACACCCCTCCACTTT. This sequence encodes CASSKAGQGLTPLHF.

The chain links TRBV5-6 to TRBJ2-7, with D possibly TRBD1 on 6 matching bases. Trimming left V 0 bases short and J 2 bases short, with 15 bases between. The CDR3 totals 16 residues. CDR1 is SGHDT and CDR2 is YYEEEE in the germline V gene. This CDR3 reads CASSLAWTEVTYEQYF. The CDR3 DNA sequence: TGTGCCAGCAGCTTGGCATGGACAGAAGTTACCTACGAGCAGTACTTC.

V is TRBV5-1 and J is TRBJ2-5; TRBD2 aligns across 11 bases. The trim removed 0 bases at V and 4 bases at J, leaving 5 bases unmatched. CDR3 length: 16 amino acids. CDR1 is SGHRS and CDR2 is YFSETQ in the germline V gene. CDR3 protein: CASSLVVAGGPETQYF. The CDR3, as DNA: TGCGCCAGCAGCTTGGTCGTAGCGGGAGGGCCAGAGACCCAGTACTTC.

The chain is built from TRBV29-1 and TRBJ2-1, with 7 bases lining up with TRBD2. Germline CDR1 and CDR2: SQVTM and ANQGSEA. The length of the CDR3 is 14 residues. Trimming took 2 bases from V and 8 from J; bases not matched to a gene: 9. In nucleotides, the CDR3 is TGCAGCGTTGAACCGCGGGAGAGGCAATATGAGCAGTTCTTC. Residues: CSVEPRERQYEQFF.